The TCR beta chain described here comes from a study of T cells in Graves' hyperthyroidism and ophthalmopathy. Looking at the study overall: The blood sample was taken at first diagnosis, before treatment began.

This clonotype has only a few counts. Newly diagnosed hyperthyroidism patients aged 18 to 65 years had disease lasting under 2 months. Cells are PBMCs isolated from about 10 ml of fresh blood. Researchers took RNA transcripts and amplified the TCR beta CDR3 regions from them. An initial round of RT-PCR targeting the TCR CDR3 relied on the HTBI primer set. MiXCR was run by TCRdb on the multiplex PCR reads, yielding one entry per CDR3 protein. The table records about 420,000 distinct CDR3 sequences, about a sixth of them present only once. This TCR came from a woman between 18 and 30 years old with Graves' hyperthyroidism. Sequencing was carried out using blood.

This chain's CDR3 is CASRSPSITRTGSGNTIYF. For the CDR3, the DNA is TGTGCCAGCAGGTCCCCCTCCATCACCCGGACAGGGTCTGGAAACACCATATATTTT. The J gene is TRBJ1-3, the V gene TRBV6-1, with 8 nucleotides matching TRBD1. Germline V gives CDR1 MNHNS, CDR2 SASEGT. The junction had 17 bases not matched to a gene; V was cut back by 6 bases and J by 1 base. The CDR3 is made up of 19 amino acids.